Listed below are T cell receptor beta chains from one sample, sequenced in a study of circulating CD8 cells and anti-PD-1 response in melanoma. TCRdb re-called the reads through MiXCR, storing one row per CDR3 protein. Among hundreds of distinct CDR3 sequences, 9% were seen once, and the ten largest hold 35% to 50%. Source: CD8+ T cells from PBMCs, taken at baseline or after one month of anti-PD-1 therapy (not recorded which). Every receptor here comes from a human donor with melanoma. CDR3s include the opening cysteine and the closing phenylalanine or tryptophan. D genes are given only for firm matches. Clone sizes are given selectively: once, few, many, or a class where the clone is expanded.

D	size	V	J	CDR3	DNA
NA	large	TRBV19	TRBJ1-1	CASTQFGSSGTEAFF	TGTGCCAGTACCCAATTCGGATCATCGGGCACTGAAGCTTTCTTT
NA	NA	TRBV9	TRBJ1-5	CASSGGVTSQPQHF	TGTGCCAGCAGCGGGGGGGTTACGAGCCAGCCCCAGCATTTT
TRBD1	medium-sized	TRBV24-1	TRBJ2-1	CATGDGTDPLGEQFF	TGTGCCACCGGGGATGGGACAGATCCTCTCGGTGAGCAGTTCTTC
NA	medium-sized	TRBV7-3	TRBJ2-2	CASSPGLTTGELFF	TGTGCCAGCAGCCCGGGACTTACCACCGGGGAGCTGTTTTTT
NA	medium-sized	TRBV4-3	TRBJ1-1	CASSPARNTEASF	TGCGCCAGCAGCCCCGCGCGGAACACTGAAGCTTCCTTT
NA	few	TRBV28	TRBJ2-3	CASSFLQGTDTQYF	TGTGCCAGCAGTTTCCTTCAGGGCACAGATACGCAGTATTTT
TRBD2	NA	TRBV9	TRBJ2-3	CASSVDGSGGASTDTQYF	TGTGCCAGCAGCGTAGATGGTAGCGGGGGAGCTAGCACAGATACGCAGTATTTT
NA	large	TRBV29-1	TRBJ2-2	CSVEKQGTGELFF	TGCAGCGTTGAAAAACAGGGTACCGGGGAGCTGTTTTTT
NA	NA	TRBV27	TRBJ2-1	CASSPFEVGAYDEQFF	TGTGCCAGCAGTCCCTTCGAGGTGGGGGCTTACGATGAGCAGTTCTTC
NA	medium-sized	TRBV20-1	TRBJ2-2	CSATNTGELFF	TGCAGTGCTACTAACACCGGGGAGCTGTTTTTT
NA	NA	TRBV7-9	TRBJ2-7	CASSLDNRAEQYF	TGTGCCAGCAGCTTAGACAATCGGGCTGAGCAGTACTTC
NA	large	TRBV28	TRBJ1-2	CASSLPLPDRVYGYTF	TGTGCCAGCAGTTTACCACTCCCCGACAGAGTATATGGCTACACCTTC
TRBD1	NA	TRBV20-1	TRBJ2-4	CSARPQGAYIQYF	TGCAGTGCCAGACCCCAGGGGGCCTACATTCAGTACTTC
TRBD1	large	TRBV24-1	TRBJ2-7	CATSDSDRGEQYF	TGTGCCACCAGTGATTCCGACAGGGGGGAGCAGTACTTC
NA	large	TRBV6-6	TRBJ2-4	CASSYTHSPGIAKNIQYF	TGTGCCAGCAGTTATACCCATTCCCCCGGAATAGCCAAAAACATTCAGTACTTC
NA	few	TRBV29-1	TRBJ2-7	CSAWTHSTQRSYEQYF	TGCAGCGCCTGGACGCATTCAACCCAGCGGTCCTACGAGCAGTACTTC
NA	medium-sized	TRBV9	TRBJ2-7	CASSVGPGATYEQYF	TGTGCCAGCAGCGTAGGCCCAGGGGCCACCTACGAGCAGTACTTC
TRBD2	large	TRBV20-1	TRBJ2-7	CSAWDPGLAGASSYEQYF	TGCAGTGCTTGGGACCCGGGACTAGCGGGGGCCAGCTCCTACGAGCAGTACTTC
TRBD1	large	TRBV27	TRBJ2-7	CASSLKGGTGPSSYEQYF	TGTGCCAGCAGCCTAAAAGGGGGGACAGGGCCTAGCTCCTACGAGCAGTACTTC
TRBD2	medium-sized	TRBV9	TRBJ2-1	CASSTGSGGADNEQFF	TGTGCCAGCAGCACCGGTAGCGGGGGGGCGGACAATGAGCAGTTCTTC
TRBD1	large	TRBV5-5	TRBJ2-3	CASSQDRVDTQYF	TGTGCCAGCAGCCAGGACAGGGTGGATACGCAGTATTTT
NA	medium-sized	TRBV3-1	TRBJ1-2	CASSSSDIRSYGYTF	TGTGCCAGCAGTTCCAGCGACATACGTTCCTATGGCTACACCTTC
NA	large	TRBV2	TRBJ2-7	CASGRGYEQYF	TGTGCCAGCGGGAGGGGGTACGAGCAGTACTTC
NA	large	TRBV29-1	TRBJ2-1	CSVDPGGASYNEQFF	TGCAGCGTTGACCCCGGAGGGGCCTCCTACAATGAGCAGTTCTTC
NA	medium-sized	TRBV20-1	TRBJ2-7	CSAPLAGSSYEQYF	TGCAGTGCCCCTCTGGCGGGGAGCTCCTACGAGCAGTACTTC
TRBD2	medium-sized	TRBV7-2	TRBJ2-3	CASSSARQLAGGEYF	TGTGCCAGCAGCTCCGCCAGACAGCTAGCGGGGGGAGAGTATTTT
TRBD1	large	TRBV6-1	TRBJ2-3	CASSSRGLLRDTQYF	TGTGCCAGCAGCTCCAGGGGGCTGTTAAGAGATACGCAGTATTTT
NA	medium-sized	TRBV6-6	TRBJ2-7	CASSYSSGFDEQYF	TGTGCCAGCAGTTACTCTTCAGGATTCGACGAGCAGTACTTC
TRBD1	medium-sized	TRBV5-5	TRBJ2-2	CASSLDQGVYTGELFF	TGTGCCAGCAGCTTGGACCAGGGGGTTTACACCGGGGAGCTGTTTTTT
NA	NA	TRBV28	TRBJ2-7	CASRKGTPPYEQYF	TGTGCCAGCAGGAAGGGGACTCCCCCCTACGAGCAGTACTTC
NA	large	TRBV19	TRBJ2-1	CASSIHSGPLNEQFF	TGTGCCAGTAGTATCCATAGCGGACCTCTCAATGAGCAGTTCTTC
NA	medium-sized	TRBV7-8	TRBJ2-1	CASTPFGGEQFF	TGTGCCAGCACACCTTTTGGGGGTGAGCAGTTCTTC
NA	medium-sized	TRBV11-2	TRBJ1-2	CASIGYRDGVLDGYTF	TGTGCCAGCATCGGATACCGGGACGGAGTTCTGGATGGCTACACCTTC
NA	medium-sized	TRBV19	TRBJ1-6	CASSIESSYNSPLHF	TGTGCCAGTAGTATTGAGAGCTCCTATAATTCACCCCTCCACTTT
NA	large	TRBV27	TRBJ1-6	CASSFGPATVGHF	TGTGCCAGCAGTTTCGGGCCGGCAACTGTAGGCCACTTT
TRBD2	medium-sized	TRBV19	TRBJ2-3	CASSLGLAVTDTQYF	TGTGCCAGTAGCCTGGGACTAGCGGTCACAGATACGCAGTATTTT
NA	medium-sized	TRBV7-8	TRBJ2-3	CASSPLDTTSTDTQYF	TGTGCCAGCAGCCCGCTGGACACAACTAGCACAGATACGCAGTATTTT
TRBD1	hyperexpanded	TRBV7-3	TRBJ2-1	CASSLTLGTGPYNEQFF	TGTGCCAGCAGCTTAACCTTAGGGACAGGGCCCTACAATGAGCAGTTCTTC
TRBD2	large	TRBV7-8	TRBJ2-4	CASSLGEGLNKNIQYF	TGTGCCAGCAGCTTAGGGGAGGGACTCAACAAAAACATTCAGTACTTC
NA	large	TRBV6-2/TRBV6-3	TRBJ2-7	CASSLGQNYEQYF	TGTGCCAGCAGCCTCGGACAGAATTACGAGCAGTACTTC
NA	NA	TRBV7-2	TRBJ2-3	CASSSRAGGYGDTQYF	TGTGCCAGCAGCTCCCGAGCCGGGGGCTATGGAGATACGCAGTATTTT
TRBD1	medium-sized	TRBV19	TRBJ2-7	CASSIAGGGTYEQYF	TGTGCCAGTAGTATAGCAGGGGGCGGGACCTACGAGCAGTACTTC
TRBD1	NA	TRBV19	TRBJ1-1	CASSIGTGNFEAFF	TGTGCCAGTAGTATAGGGACAGGGAATTTCGAAGCTTTCTTT
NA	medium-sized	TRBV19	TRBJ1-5	CASSGNSNQPQHF	TGTGCCAGTAGTGGCAACAGCAATCAGCCCCAGCATTTT
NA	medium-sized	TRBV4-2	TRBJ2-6	CASSQITRTVPTSGANVLTF	TGTGCCAGCAGCCAAATAACTAGGACAGTTCCTACTTCTGGGGCCAACGTCCTGACTTTC
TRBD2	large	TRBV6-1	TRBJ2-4	CASSGRTSGGNAKNIQYF	TGTGCCAGCAGTGGAAGGACTAGCGGGGGGAACGCCAAAAACATTCAGTACTTC
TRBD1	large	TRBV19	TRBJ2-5	CASSHRRGQGEETQYF	TGTGCCAGTAGCCATCGCCGGGGACAGGGGGAAGAGACCCAGTACTTC
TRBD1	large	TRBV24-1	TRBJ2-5	CATSDSDRGETQYF	TGTGCCACCAGTGACTCCGACAGGGGGGAGACCCAGTACTTC
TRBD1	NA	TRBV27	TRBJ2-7	CASSLGQGAYEQYF	TGTGCCAGCAGTTTGGGACAGGGGGCCTACGAGCAGTACTTC
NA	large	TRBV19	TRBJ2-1	CASSLRLYNEQFF	TGTGCCAGTAGTTTGCGATTGTACAATGAGCAGTTCTTC
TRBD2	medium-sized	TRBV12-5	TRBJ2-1	CASGPEGLARYNEQSF	TGTGCTAGTGGGCCAGAGGGACTAGCGCGGTACAATGAGCAGTCCTTC
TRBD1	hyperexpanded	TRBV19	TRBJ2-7	CASSLTGIYEQYF	TGTGCCAGTAGTTTGACAGGGATCTACGAGCAGTACTTC
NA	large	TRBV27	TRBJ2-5	CAAGSGNGVQETQYF	TGTGCCGCGGGCAGTGGGAATGGGGTCCAAGAGACCCAGTACTTC
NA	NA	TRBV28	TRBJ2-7	CASSLVIRPGSYEQYF	TGTGCCAGCAGTTTAGTCATTCGGCCAGGGTCCTACGAGCAGTACTTC